A single T cell receptor beta chain is shown here with its context. Its antigen is not yet known. No base quality values were provided; no much bigger clone lies one nucleotide off. This record belongs to a study of cytomegalovirus exposure and HLA in healthy donors (dated by TCRdb to the late 2010s). A note on the overall study: According to an earlier analysis of around 600 of the donors, 150 million to 200 million T cells yielded roughly 100 million unique TCR beta sequences and 276 Gb of sequence data. Donor age, sex, ethnicity and CMV serostatus were collected together with the repertoire data. All discovery cohort repertoires had been generated on a single sequencing platform. In the later analysis, no new phenotypic data were used to find candidate immune exposures; instead, reliance was placed on TCR beta sequences and their occurrence across donors. The number of donors typed differed by locus, with about 620-630 for A, B, C, DRB1 and DQB1, 522 for DQA1, 606 for DPA1, and 450 to 480 for DPB1. An early release that covered about 600 HLA-typed donors contained about 300 gigabases of sequencing data and roughly 84 million unique TCR sequences. The genetic ancestry cluster associated with self-reported Caucasian donors included 70% to 85% of the approximately 410 genotyped donors. A separate validation cohort of over a hundred different subjects was used in addition to the roughly 640-subject first cohort. The study aimed to test whether signatures of past pathogen exposure could be identified by cataloging public T cell receptors. Class I and class II HLA loci were covered by the typing at four-digit resolution. Genome-wide SNP genotypes for about 55% of the roughly 670 donors were used in a later genetic analysis, which treated that subset as a discovery cohort. The study profiled the T cell repertoires of about 640 subjects by immunosequencing and related them to cytomegalovirus serostatus. Roughly five DR-DQ haplotypes were treated as single units for association and clustering because of strong linkage in the cohort. A later analysis re-examined previously published TCR beta repertoires from just over 650 donors and added high-resolution HLA genotyping to investigate patterns of TCR occurrence. The study combined high-throughput TCR immunosequencing, statistical association of individual TCRs with disease status, and machine learning to predict cytomegalovirus infection status. An earlier analysis of around 540 of the donors applied high-throughput TCR beta sequencing to assess whether each TCR beta V gene segment acted as functional or pseudogenic. Among around 400 genotyped donors of the cohort, an average of roughly 230,000 unique TCR beta nucleotide sequences was sequenced per donor, of which about 19% were non-productive. General study outcomes and caveats: The sequencing pipeline was judged likely to have produced a cluster of highly shared sequence variants as a technical artifact. Cytomegalovirus status was reported to be diagnosed by the classifier with high specificity and sensitivity in both the original and validation cohorts. A total of 150 to 200 TCR beta chains were listed by the study as associated with cytomegalovirus. Assigning TCR associations to individual alleles was difficult when HLA alleles, especially DR and DQ, strongly co-occurred. HLA typing was unavailable for some donors at each locus, so association tests used only the typed subset. In a later analysis, TCR association rates were found to vary across HLA loci, with the most associated TCRs seen for DRB1 alleles and the fewest for HLA-C alleles. The only immune exposure information available for the cohort was CMV serostatus. A further reported finding was that TCR beta sequences accurately predicted the HLA-A and HLA-B alleles for most subjects in the first cohort. A later analysis found that HLA-associated TCR beta chains were more clonally expanded and had lower generation probabilities than equally common non-associated chains. Presence/absence analyses assumed roughly uniform sequencing depth across donors, an assumption that may not hold. Around 16 rarely observed V segments, including chromosome 9 orphons, were excluded from the earlier analysis of approximately 500 of the donors because counts were too low. According to a later genetic analysis, donors in an Asian-associated ancestry cluster had fewer N-insertions in productive TCRs than the approximately 670-donor mean. In a later analysis, around 17,000 TCR beta sequences were associated with specific HLA alleles at a false discovery rate of 0.05. Correlated functional status among segregating V segments might be attributable to linkage disequilibrium, but an unknown experimental factor could not be ruled out. In vitro tests confirmed that a few of the cytomegalovirus-associated TCR beta chains recognize cytomegalovirus antigens. According to the authors, the approach could potentially be generalized to other disease states and immunological phenotypes. Most TCR sequences were seen in very few donors, while some public TCRs were found in many individuals. This cohort had only TCR beta chains sequenced, and the lack of alpha or paired-chain data limited which features could be detected. According to a later analysis, most CMV-associated TCR beta chains appeared to be HLA-restricted, and the HLA associations seemed to be driven largely by CMV exposure. Some IMGT-functional V segments, including TRBV6-2 and TRBV6-3, could not be told apart with the 87-base-pair reads, so those segments were excluded. An earlier analysis of approximately 590 of the donors showed that most TCR beta V segments appeared in productive rearrangements either about 87% or about 30% of the time, which broadly matched IMGT annotations. In a later genetic analysis, a missense DCLRE1C variant was associated with V-gene and J-gene trimming of TCR beta chains, and the association was replicated in an independent cohort. A later analysis reported that several top co-occurrence clusters appeared linked to parvovirus B19, influenza, CMV and Epstein-Barr virus.

The cohort consisted of 666 healthy bone marrow donors. All cohort members were sampled while nominally healthy, although unrecorded immune exposures were likely present. The donor was CMV seronegative and belonged to the group of 380 or so seronegative cohort members. Each donor provided a peripheral blood sample, and peripheral blood mononuclear cells were used for TCR beta sequencing. The Qiagen DNeasy Blood Extraction Kit was used to extract genomic DNA from the blood cell samples. The library was generated by the immunoSEQ multiplex PCR assay. The multiplex PCR relied on a mix of 60 forward primers for TCR Vbeta segments and 13 reverse primers for TCR Jbeta segments. The CDR3 region of rearranged TCR beta genes was amplified from genomic DNA by a multiplex PCR assay. The amplified TCR beta libraries were sequenced on the Illumina HiSeq System as 87-base-pair reads. From the authors' description of their analysis: In a later analysis, around 80 million unique TCR beta chains were counted across the 666 repertoires, and roughly 11 million of these chains were shared by at least two donors. To remove PCR and sequencing errors, raw reads were error-corrected and collapsed into unique sequences using a nearest-neighbor algorithm that merged closely related sequences. Alignment of CDR3 sequences to IMGT reference sequences was used to assign V, D and J gene segments. For a sequence to be retained, at least a six-nucleotide match to both a V gene segment and a J gene segment was required. Rearrangements were classified as productive when the CDR3 lacked stop codons and remained in frame with V and J, and all other rearrangements were classified as non-productive. CDR3 was defined according to IMGT convention as the region running from the second conserved V-encoded cysteine to the conserved J-encoded phenylalanine. The earlier analysis of 587 of the donors excluded sequences that lacked an unambiguous match to a single V gene segment. An earlier analysis of approximately 590 of the donors classified V segments as functional when productive rearrangements were above 56.7% and as segregating when the standard deviation between donors was above 5%. A statistical classification framework was built for diagnosing cytomegalovirus status from the catalog of TCR beta chain sequences. A later analysis assigned V and J genes by comparing TCR nucleotide sequences with IMGT/GENE-DB human TR gene sequences. In a later analysis, CDR3 sequences and most-parsimonious VDJ recombination scenarios were assigned using the TCRdist pipeline. In a later analysis, each TCR beta chain was defined by its CDR3 amino acid sequence together with its V-gene family, and reads lacking a unique V-gene family were excluded. As a way to deal with suspected cross-contamination and a sequencing artifact, a later analysis dropped 450 to 600 nucleotide sequences that were highly shared and had low generation probability. In a later analysis, a clonal expansion index for each public chain was calculated from normalized within-repertoire ranks of inferred template counts. Generation probabilities in a later analysis came from a VDJ recombination model fitted to out-of-frame rearrangements, and those results were checked against IGoR. Hypergeometric tests were used in a later analysis to score TCR-TCR, TCR-HLA and TCR-CMV co-occurrence, with a repertoire-size bias correction applied to the TCR pairs. False discovery rates were estimated in a later analysis by permuting HLA or CMV assignments 20 times. In a later analysis, co-occurring TCRs were grouped using DBSCAN, with TCRdist sequence similarity added in when clustering inside HLA-allele-positive subsets. Co-occurrence clustering excluded repertoires with fewer than 30,000 or more than 120,000 public chains, plus five with anomalous nucleotide sharing. Imported from immuneACCESS, the table was reduced by TCRdb to in-frame sequences with V and J called. These copies leave out some clones; in studies compared against another copy, an unresolved V gene accounts for under half, and the cause of the remainder is not known. D and trimming were read from the DNA, whereas the V and J calls and clone size are those reported in that table. For this sample the table gives more than 150,000 clones, of which approximately 81% were detected only once. The biggest ten clones account for around 0.25% of the sample.

Counted from cysteine to phenylalanine, this CDR3 has 15 amino acids. The CDR3 DNA has 45 bases and is translated from base 1. CDR1 and CDR2, per the germline V gene (reference sequence), are LNHDA and SQIVND. The junction shows trimming of 1 base on V and 5 bases on J, plus 14 bases between the germline ends. The V gene is TRBV19 and the J gene is TRBJ2-5; the D segment could be TRBD2, given 6 matching bases. This TCR was recovered from a boy aged 10-17 years in good health and CMV-seronegative. Sequencing was carried out using PBMCs. CDR3 reads: CASSIAGAGTETQYF. The nucleotide sequence reads TGTGCCAGTAGTATAGCGGGAGCAGGGACGGAGACCCAGTACTTC.